The rows below give T cell receptor beta chains drawn from one sample of a study of beta chain features in type 1 diabetes. Sequenced by immunoSEQ multiplex PCR; TCRdb stores in-frame clones only, minus some. The data contain some 110,000 clones, roughly 15% of them singletons. The sample taken for sequencing was central memory CD4+ T cells from blood. All receptors come from a young man with type 1 diabetes. Both conserved end residues are part of each CDR3. D genes are given only for firm matches. Where a row states a size, it is once, few, many or the class of an expanded clone; other rows omit it.

DNA	CDR3	D	V	J	size
TGCGCCAGCAGTGAGGGGGCACGACAAGAAAAACTGTTTTTT	CASSEGARQEKLFF	TRBD1	TRBV5-1	TRBJ1-4	few
TGTGCCAGCAGTGGTGCACTGGGGGGGTACAATGAGCAGTTCTTC	CASSGALGGYNEQFF	TRBD2	TRBV27	TRBJ2-1	-
TGTGCCAGCGGACATCTCTCCTACGAGCAGTACTTC	CASGHLSYEQYF	-	TRBV5-8	TRBJ2-7	-
TGCAGCGTTTTTGTGCAGAGTGGGAAAGCTTTCTTT	CSVFVQSGKAFF	-	TRBV29-1	TRBJ1-1	-
TGTGCCAGCAGCAGGGGACAGTTAGGAGCTTTCTTT	CASSRGQLGAFF	TRBD1	TRBV11-2	TRBJ1-1	few
TGCGCCAGCAGCTCGGGACAGGGTCCCAACGTCCTGACTTTC	CASSSGQGPNVLTF	TRBD1	TRBV5-1	TRBJ2-6	many
TGTGCCAGCAGTTTCGGACGGCCCTCTGGGGCCAACGTCCTGACTTTC	CASSFGRPSGANVLTF	-	TRBV28	TRBJ2-6	few
TGTGCCAGCAGCTGGGGGACAGCGACTAATGAAAAACTGTTTTTT	CASSWGTATNEKLFF	TRBD1	TRBV11-2	TRBJ1-4	-
TGCAGCGACTTTTCGCAGGGTGGCTATGGCTACACCTTC	CSDFSQGGYGYTF	-	TRBV29-1	TRBJ1-2	many
TGTGCCAGCAGCTCTTCACCGGGTAGGAGCAATCAGCCCCAGCATTTT	CASSSSPGRSNQPQHF	-	TRBV7-2	TRBJ1-5	-
TGTGCCAGCAGTGGGACAGGAGCGAACACCGGGGAGCTGTTTTTT	CASSGTGANTGELFF	TRBD1	TRBV28	TRBJ2-2	once
TGTGCCAGCAAGGGACAGGGACGCTCTGGCTACACCTTC	CASKGQGRSGYTF	TRBD1	TRBV2	TRBJ1-2	-
TGCGCCAGCAGCTTAAACGAGGATACGCAGTATTTT	CASSLNEDTQYF	-	TRBV5-1	TRBJ2-3	-
TGTGCCAGCAGCTTGGGGAGCGGGGGGGCACGAGAGACCCAGTACTTC	CASSLGSGGARETQYF	TRBD2	TRBV5-4	TRBJ2-5	-
TGTGCCAGCAGCGTAGGAGGACAGGGTTTTAACAATGAGCAGTTCTTC	CASSVGGQGFNNEQFF	TRBD1	TRBV9	TRBJ2-1	-
TGTGCCAGCAGCTGGAGGGGTTCGGAAGAGCAGTTCTTC	CASSWRGSEEQFF	-	TRBV5-4	TRBJ2-1	few
TGTGCCAGCTCCAACCAAGAGGACATTCAACTCTTC	CASSNQEDIQLF	-	TRBV18	TRBJ2-4	many
TGTGCCAGCAGCGTAGGAGGGAGTCAGCCCCAGCATTTT	CASSVGGSQPQHF	-	TRBV9	TRBJ1-5	-
TGTGCCAGCAGCCCCGGGACAGCCTTATACTCTGGGGCCAACGTCCTGACTTTC	CASSPGTALYSGANVLTF	TRBD1	TRBV2	TRBJ2-6	-
TGTGCTAGTGGTTTGGGCGTACGTAGCGGGGGCGCGTACAATGAGCAGTTCTTC	CASGLGVRSGGAYNEQFF	TRBD2	TRBV12-5	TRBJ2-1	-
TGTGCCAGCAGCTTCAATGGGCGAACTGAAGCTTTCTTT	CASSFNGRTEAFF	-	TRBV7-6	TRBJ1-1	few
TGTGCCAGCAGCTTGGACAGGGCCTATGGCTACACCTTC	CASSLDRAYGYTF	-	TRBV5-6	TRBJ1-2	few
TGTGCCAGTAGTATGATAGATGAGCAGTTCTTC	CASSMIDEQFF	-	TRBV19	TRBJ2-1	-
TGTGCCAGCAGTGGGAGAGTAGATACGCAGTATTTT	CASSGRVDTQYF	-	TRBV2	TRBJ2-3	few
TGTGCCAGCAGCTTGGGACAGGGGTCCTACAATGAGCAGTTCTTC	CASSLGQGSYNEQFF	TRBD1	TRBV5-4	TRBJ2-1	many
TGTGCCAGCAGAAACCCGGGATCGGCGGACACTGATGGCTACACCTTC	CASRNPGSADTDGYTF	-	TRBV28	TRBJ1-2	-
TGTGCCAGCAGCTTACAAGGGCAAGAGACCCAGTACTTC	CASSLQGQETQYF	-	TRBV7-2	TRBJ2-5	-
TGTGCCAGCAGTCCGAGGGGGACAGGCTTCTCTGGAAACACCATATATTTT	CASSPRGTGFSGNTIYF	TRBD1	TRBV7-2	TRBJ1-3	few
TGTGCCAGCAAGAGGACGGGGAGTGGAAGCAATCAGCCCCAGCATTTT	CASKRTGSGSNQPQHF	-	TRBV5-5	TRBJ1-5	-
TGTGCCAGCACCCGGGACAGCTCCTACGAGCAGTACTTC	CASTRDSSYEQYF	TRBD1	TRBV5-6	TRBJ2-7	-
TGTGCCAGCACACTGGAAGGACGGGAGAGTTCTGAAGCTTTCTTT	CASTLEGRESSEAFF	-	TRBV2	TRBJ1-1	-
TGCAGCGTCGGTACTAGCGGGGTTAGCTCCTACAATGAGCAGTTCTTC	CSVGTSGVSSYNEQFF	TRBD2	TRBV29-1	TRBJ2-1	few
TGTGCCAGCAGCTTAGGGGGCACAGATACGCAGTATTTT	CASSLGGTDTQYF	-	TRBV11-2	TRBJ2-3	many
TGTGCCAGCAGTGAGCAGACCGGGGAGCTGTTTTTT	CASSEQTGELFF	-	TRBV2	TRBJ2-2	few
TGTGCCAGCAGTTACCTGGGACAGACAAATAATTCACCCCTCCACTTT	CASSYLGQTNNSPLHF	TRBD1	TRBV6-6	TRBJ1-6	few
TGCAGCGTTGAACGACAGGGGTTC	CSVERQGF	TRBD1	TRBV29-1	TRBJ1-2	few
TGTGCCAGCAGGGAGGGAAGCTCAGATACGCAGTATTTT	CASREGSSDTQYF	-	TRBV27	TRBJ2-3	-
TGTGCCAGCAGCTTATCTCCAGGTCCCAATGAAAAACTGTTTTTT	CASSLSPGPNEKLFF	-	TRBV7-2	TRBJ1-4	many
TGTGCCAGCAGCCCACGGGGGGATGGCTACACCTTC	CASSPRGDGYTF	-	TRBV4-2	TRBJ1-2	-